This is a list of T cell receptor beta chains from one sample in a study of blood T cell repertoires in COVID-19. Profiled with immunoSEQ multiplex PCR; TCRdb holds only in-frame clones, not every one. The sample gives around 240,000 clones, approximately 82% of which show up once; 1.5% to 2% is in the top ten. The sample comprised peripheral blood. The origin of the receptors is a woman over 75 with acute or convalescent COVID-19. Each CDR3 is given with its conserved first and last residue. The D gene is left open where the match is weak. Only part of the rows carry a size: once, few, many, or a class if the clone is expanded.

TGTGCCAGCAGCCTAGGGGGACTAGGCGGGTATGAGCAGTTCTTC	CASSLGGLGGYEQFF	TRBD2	TRBV28	TRBJ2-1	NA
TGTGCCAGTAGTAGCCCCGGTCAGGGGGACTATGGCTACACCTTC	CASSSPGQGDYGYTF	TRBD1	TRBV19	TRBJ1-2	NA
TGTGCCAGTAGTCTAACTAGCGGGGGCTACAATGAGCAGTTCTTC	CASSLTSGGYNEQFF	TRBD2	TRBV19	TRBJ2-1	NA
TGTGCCACCAGCAGAGATTTCACAGGGGGCGATAATACGCAGTATTTT	CATSRDFTGGDNTQYF	TRBD1	TRBV15	TRBJ2-3	NA
TGTGCCAGCAGTGTAGGATTATCAGGGACCCAGTACTTC	CASSVGLSGTQYF	NA	TRBV6-4	TRBJ2-5	NA
TGCGCCAGCAGTGATGGGACGTTAGGGGGTGGCTACACCTTC	CASSDGTLGGGYTF	NA	TRBV10-2	TRBJ1-2	once
TGTGCCAGCAGTGACCAGACAGGGGTAGTAGGAAACACCATATATTTT	CASSDQTGVVGNTIYF	TRBD1	TRBV6-1	TRBJ1-3	NA
TGTGCCAGCAGCTCGGGGGTTGAAGCTTTCTTT	CASSSGVEAFF	NA	TRBV7-9	TRBJ1-1	NA
TGTGCCAGCAGTCCTCAAGGATTGGGCGTGAGCTACACCTTC	CASSPQGLGVSYTF	NA	TRBV2	TRBJ1-2	few
TGTGCCAGCAGAAAAGGACTAGCGGGAGAATACGTACAAGAGACCCAGTACTTC	CASRKGLAGEYVQETQYF	TRBD2	TRBV27	TRBJ2-5	NA
TGTGCCAGCAGTTTTAGTGGCGGCGGGGAGCTGTTTTTT	CASSFSGGGELFF	NA	TRBV12-3/TRBV12-4	TRBJ2-2	NA
TGTGCCAGTAATCAGGGTTCCACTGAAGCTTTCTTT	CASNQGSTEAFF	NA	TRBV19	TRBJ1-1	NA
TGTGCCAGCAGTGGAGGCTCGACTAGCGGGGGCTGGGAGACCCAGTACTTC	CASSGGSTSGGWETQYF	TRBD2	TRBV6-1	TRBJ2-5	few
TGTGCCAGTAGTAGAAGGGCACTAGATCGGTTCTTC	CASSRRALDRFF	NA	TRBV19	TRBJ2-1	NA
TGCGCCAGCAGAAATGGACAGAGCTACGAGCAGTACTTC	CASRNGQSYEQYF	NA	TRBV5-1	TRBJ2-7	NA
TGTGCCAGCAGTTTATTCAAGAGGACAGTCTCCGGGTACAATGAGCAGTTCTTC	CASSLFKRTVSGYNEQFF	NA	TRBV28	TRBJ2-1	NA
TGTGCCAGCAGCTTAGTGGGGACAGCTGGCCACGAGCAGTACTTC	CASSLVGTAGHEQYF	TRBD1	TRBV11-3	TRBJ2-7	many
TGCGCCAGCAGCTTGGCGGGGGGAGATACGCAGTATTTT	CASSLAGGDTQYF	TRBD2	TRBV5-1	TRBJ2-3	NA
TGTGCCAGCTCACTGGGGGCCAGCACAGATACGCAGTATTTT	CASSLGASTDTQYF	NA	TRBV18	TRBJ2-3	NA
TGTGCCAGCAGTTGGGCTACCTGGGATGAGCAGTTCTTC	CASSWATWDEQFF	NA	TRBV27	TRBJ2-1	once
TGTGCCAGCAGCTTCGGGGGTACGGGCACTGAAGCTTTCTTT	CASSFGGTGTEAFF	NA	TRBV7-9	TRBJ1-1	NA
TGTGCCAGCAGCCATTTGGGGGCCGAAGCTTTCTTT	CASSHLGAEAFF	NA	TRBV3-1/TRBV3-2	TRBJ1-1	NA
TGTGCCACCAGCAGAAGGACAGGGGGCAATGAGCAGTTCTTC	CATSRRTGGNEQFF	TRBD1	TRBV15	TRBJ2-1	NA
TGTGCCAGCAGTGAAGCGCGGACAGCCCAAAACCATGGCTACACCTTC	CASSEARTAQNHGYTF	NA	TRBV6-1	TRBJ1-2	NA
TGTGCCAGCAGCTTGACAGGGACGAACACCGGGGAGCTGTTTTTT	CASSLTGTNTGELFF	TRBD1	TRBV11-2	TRBJ2-2	NA
TGTGCCAGCAGCCAAGGGACAGGCCACCAAGAGACCCAGTACTTC	CASSQGTGHQETQYF	TRBD1	TRBV4-2	TRBJ2-5	NA
TGTGCCAGCAGCTTCGGGCCCGCGGGGTGGAACACTGAAGCTTTCTTT	CASSFGPAGWNTEAFF	NA	TRBV5-5	TRBJ1-1	NA
TGTGCCAGCTTCCGGGACAGGGATGAAAAACTGTTTTTT	CASFRDRDEKLFF	TRBD1	TRBV2	TRBJ1-4	NA
TGTGCCAGCAGTTACGGTGGGGCCCTGAACACTGAAGCTTTCTTT	CASSYGGALNTEAFF	NA	TRBV6-2/TRBV6-3	TRBJ1-1	NA
TGTGCCAGCGGAGAGCGAGGGTCCTACAATGAGCAGTTCTTC	CASGERGSYNEQFF	NA	TRBV6-5	TRBJ2-1	once
TGTGCCAGCAGCTTAGAAAGGGGTGGCTACACCTTC	CASSLERGGYTF	NA	TRBV7-9	TRBJ1-2	NA
TGCGCCAGCAGCTTGCAGGGGTTCTACAATGAGCAGTTCTTC	CASSLQGFYNEQFF	NA	TRBV5-1	TRBJ2-1	NA
TGTGCCAGCAGCTCGCGCGGGGGAGGGAATCAGCCCCAGCATTTT	CASSSRGGGNQPQHF	NA	TRBV5-6	TRBJ1-5	few
TGTGCCAGCAGCCAACTAGGCAGGGAGGGTTCACCCCTCCACTTT	CASSQLGREGSPLHF	NA	TRBV14	TRBJ1-6	NA
TGTGCCAGCAGCCCGAGTGGTGACACCGGGGAGCTGTTTTTT	CASSPSGDTGELFF	NA	TRBV11-1	TRBJ2-2	NA
TGTGCCAGCAGCTCCGGACAGCCGAACACTGAAGCTTTCTTT	CASSSGQPNTEAFF	NA	TRBV7-3	TRBJ1-1	NA
TGTGCCAGCAGCTTGTGGGGGGGCGGCACTGAAGCTTTCTTT	CASSLWGGGTEAFF	NA	TRBV5-4	TRBJ1-1	NA
TGCGCCAGCAGCTTAGGAGGGTCTGCTGGGGCCAACGTCCTGACTTTC	CASSLGGSAGANVLTF	NA	TRBV5-1	TRBJ2-6	NA
TGTGCCAGTAGTATAGCGGCTGACAGAGTTGGAGGCTACACCTTC	CASSIAADRVGGYTF	NA	TRBV19	TRBJ1-2	NA
TGTGCCAGCAGCTTGGCGGGACAGCGGTCGGCCGAGCAGTACTTC	CASSLAGQRSAEQYF	NA	TRBV7-9	TRBJ2-7	NA
TGTGCCAGCAGCATGACAGGGGATATCACTGAAGCTTTCTTT	CASSMTGDITEAFF	TRBD1	TRBV6-5	TRBJ1-1	NA
TGCGCCAGCAGGCTGAGGGTATCTAGCGGGGGGGGACAAGAGACCCAGTACTTC	CASRLRVSSGGGQETQYF	TRBD2	TRBV10-1	TRBJ2-5	NA
TGCGCCAGCAGAGTCAATCCCGACAGGGGGTTCCTTTTAGCCAAAAACATTCAGTACTTC	CASRVNPDRGFLLAKNIQYF	TRBD1	TRBV5-1	TRBJ2-4	NA
TGTGCCACCAGCAATCGCCTAGCAGCCCAGGAGACCCAGTACTTC	CATSNRLAAQETQYF	NA	TRBV15	TRBJ2-5	NA
TGCGCCAGCAGCTTGCTCCAGGGCTATGGCTACACCTTC	CASSLLQGYGYTF	NA	TRBV5-1	TRBJ1-2	NA
TGTGCCAGTAGTACCCGAACCCCAGGACTAGCGGGACGGACGGTGGGCTACAATGAGCAGTTCTTC	CASSTRTPGLAGRTVGYNEQFF	TRBD2	TRBV19	TRBJ2-1	NA
TGTGCCAGCTCACCGGGACTAGTCGGGAACACCGGGGAGCTGTTTTTT	CASSPGLVGNTGELFF	TRBD2	TRBV18	TRBJ2-2	NA
TGTGCCAGCAGTTTGTTCCTGGCGGCCTCTCGGGATACGCAGTATTTT	CASSLFLAASRDTQYF	NA	TRBV28	TRBJ2-3	NA
TGTGCCAGTAGTATAGTGCCACAATGGGGACAGATCACCGGGGAGCTGTTTTTT	CASSIVPQWGQITGELFF	TRBD1	TRBV19	TRBJ2-2	NA